The rows below give T cell receptor beta chains drawn from one sample of a study of blood T cell repertoires in COVID-19. The data were produced by immunoSEQ multiplex PCR, yet TCRdb's version contains in-frame clones alone and is incomplete. The sample consists of 300,000 to 400,000 clones, more than 75% of them appearing once. Sequencing used PBMCs or T cells enriched from blood (not recorded which). Receptors originate from a woman aged 25-40 years with acute COVID-19. Each CDR3 is given with its conserved first and last residue. Each record gives: V gene, D gene, J gene, clone size, CDR3 DNA, CDR3 protein. The D gene is left open where the match is weak. The size field is filled for only some rows; it gives once, few, many or a size class.

V: TRBV9
D: TRBD1
J: TRBJ1-1
size: once
DNA: TGTGCCAGCAGCGGGGGACAGGGGCACACTGAAGCTTTCTTT
CDR3: CASSGGQGHTEAFF

V: TRBV7-2
D: .
J: TRBJ2-7
size: .
DNA: TGTGCCAGCAGCTTAGCGGGCAGTCAACCCTACGAGCAGTACTTC
CDR3: CASSLAGSQPYEQYF

V: TRBV6-6
D: .
J: TRBJ1-6
size: .
DNA: TGTGCCAGCAGTCCGGACTATTTGCAAAGCTCCTATAATTCACCCCTCCACTTT
CDR3: CASSPDYLQSSYNSPLHF

V: TRBV3-1/TRBV3-2
D: TRBD1
J: TRBJ2-7
size: few
DNA: TGTGCCAGCAGCCAAGAGACAGGGGGCAGGAACGAGCAGTACTTC
CDR3: CASSQETGGRNEQYF

V: TRBV6-2/TRBV6-3
D: TRBD2
J: TRBJ2-7
size: once
DNA: TGTGCCAGCAGTTACGGGCTAGCGGGGACCTACGAGCAGTACTTC
CDR3: CASSYGLAGTYEQYF

V: TRBV12-1
D: .
J: TRBJ1-1
size: once
DNA: TGTGCCAGCAGCTGGGCCGGAGGGTGGACTGAAGCTTTCTTT
CDR3: CASSWAGGWTEAFF

V: TRBV20-1
D: .
J: TRBJ2-3
size: .
DNA: TGCAGTGCCAGTATCCGACGTCCTCCAGCGGTCACAGATACGCAGTATTTT
CDR3: CSASIRRPPAVTDTQYF

V: TRBV7-6
D: TRBD1
J: TRBJ2-7
size: .
DNA: TGTGCCAGCAGCCCAAATAGGGACAGGGCTGTGGACGAGCAGTACTTC
CDR3: CASSPNRDRAVDEQYF

V: TRBV7-3
D: .
J: TRBJ1-2
size: .
DNA: TGTGCCAGCAGCCCCGGGGGGGGAGGCGGCTACACCTTC
CDR3: CASSPGGGGGYTF

V: TRBV10-3
D: TRBD1
J: TRBJ1-5
size: .
DNA: TGTGCCATCGGACAGGGAAATCAGCCCCAGCATTTT
CDR3: CAIGQGNQPQHF

V: TRBV7-2
D: .
J: TRBJ2-3
size: .
DNA: TGTGCCAGCAGCGAAAACCGGGGTGGCACAGATACGCAGTATTTT
CDR3: CASSENRGGTDTQYF

V: TRBV19
D: TRBD1
J: TRBJ1-4
size: .
DNA: TGTGCCAGTAGTTCTCCGGGACAGCCCGCAACTAATGAAAAACTGTTTTTT
CDR3: CASSSPGQPATNEKLFF

V: TRBV2
D: .
J: TRBJ2-3
size: .
DNA: TGTGCCAGCAAGGGGGGGGGTAGCACAGATACGCAGTATTTT
CDR3: CASKGGGSTDTQYF

V: TRBV7-3
D: .
J: TRBJ1-5
size: .
DNA: TGTGCCAGCGCCGAGTTCCCAGGCGGCAATCAGCCCCAGCATTTT
CDR3: CASAEFPGGNQPQHF

V: TRBV19
D: .
J: TRBJ1-6
size: .
DNA: TGTGCCAGTAGTATGGAGAGCTCCTATAATTCACCCCTCCACTTT
CDR3: CASSMESSYNSPLHF

V: TRBV11-3
D: .
J: TRBJ1-1
size: .
DNA: TGTGCCAGCAGCTTAGATCAGACAGAAGAAGCTTTCTTT
CDR3: CASSLDQTEEAFF

V: TRBV18
D: TRBD1
J: TRBJ2-1
size: .
DNA: TGTGCCAGCTCACCCGGCGGACAGGGCGAAAAATTTTATGAGCAGTTCTTC
CDR3: CASSPGGQGEKFYEQFF

V: TRBV18
D: .
J: TRBJ2-3
size: .
DNA: TGTGCCAGCTCAGGGGCTAGTGGCGCAGATACGCAGTATTTT
CDR3: CASSGASGADTQYF

V: TRBV19
D: TRBD1
J: TRBJ2-7
size: .
DNA: TGTGCCAGTAGTCCCGGGGACAGCCCACCTGGGGAGCAGTACTTC
CDR3: CASSPGDSPPGEQYF

V: TRBV30
D: TRBD2
J: TRBJ2-3
size: .
DNA: TGTGCCTGGACTAGCGGGCAAACAGATACGCAGTATTTT
CDR3: CAWTSGQTDTQYF

V: TRBV3-1/TRBV3-2
D: TRBD1
J: TRBJ1-2
size: .
DNA: TGTGCCAGCAGCCAGGACAGGGGCGACCAGGGCTATGGCTACACCTTC
CDR3: CASSQDRGDQGYGYTF

V: TRBV3-1/TRBV3-2
D: .
J: TRBJ2-2
size: once
DNA: TGTGCCAGCAGCCAAGAACGAAGGGCCAGGGCCGGGGAGCTGTTTTTT
CDR3: CASSQERRARAGELFF